This TCR beta chain was recorded in a study of cytomegalovirus exposure and HLA in healthy donors. Study-wide points: DRB1 showed the most TCR associations and HLA-C the fewest in a later analysis, as rates varied by HLA locus.

The germline V gene has CDR1 SGHRS and CDR2 YFSETQ. There are 15 residues in the CDR3. Unmatched junction bases numbered 4, after V lost 2 bases and J lost 3 bases. To note about this clone: Its cognate antigen is unknown.

The study ran its PCR with 60 Vbeta and 13 Jbeta primers. This table comes from immunoSEQ multiplex PCR, and its TCRdb copy is limited to in-frame clones, with some not included. Of around 170,000 clones listed, around three quarters are singletons. Material for sequencing was PBMCs. The clonotype comes from a man aged 35-49 years in good health and CMV-seronegative. The chain links TRBV5-1 to TRBJ2-2; 7 bases are a match to TRBD1. DNA for the CDR3: TGCGCCAGCAGCTTACCCCAGGGGGACACCGGGGAGCTGTTTTTT. Translating gives CASSLPQGDTGELFF. Based on the CDR3 plus reference TRBV5-1 and TRBJ2-2, the full variable domain is KAGVTQTPRYLIKTRGQQVTLSCSPISGHRSVSWYQQTPGQGLQFLFEYFSETQRNKGNFPGRFSGRQFSNSRSEMNVSTLELGDSALYLCASSLPQGDTGELFFGEGSRLTVL.